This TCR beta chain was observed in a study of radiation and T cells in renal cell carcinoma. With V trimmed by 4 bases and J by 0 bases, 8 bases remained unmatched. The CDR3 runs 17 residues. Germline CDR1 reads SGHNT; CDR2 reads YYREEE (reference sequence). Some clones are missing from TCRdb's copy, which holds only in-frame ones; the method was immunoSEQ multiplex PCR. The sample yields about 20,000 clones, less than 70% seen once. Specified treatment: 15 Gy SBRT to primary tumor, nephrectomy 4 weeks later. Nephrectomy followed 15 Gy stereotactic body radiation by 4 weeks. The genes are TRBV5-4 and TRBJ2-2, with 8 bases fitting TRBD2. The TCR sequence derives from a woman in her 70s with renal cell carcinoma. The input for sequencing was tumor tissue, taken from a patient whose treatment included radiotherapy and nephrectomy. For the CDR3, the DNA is TGTGCCAGCAGCATGACTCGCGGGGGGCCGAACACCGGGGAGCTGTTTTTT. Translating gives CASSMTRGGPNTGELFF.